One sample yielded the 22 T cell receptor beta chains listed below, sequenced in a study of cytomegalovirus exposure and HLA in healthy donors. Sequenced by immunoSEQ multiplex PCR; TCRdb stores in-frame clones only, minus some. The sample consists of under 400,000 clones, over 75% of them appearing once. The sample taken for sequencing was PBMCs. These receptors all stem from a man aged 30-40 years in good health and CMV-seronegative.

V usage is TRBV27 and J usage is TRBJ2-1, with 8 nucleotides matching TRBD1. V shed 7 bases, J shed 5 bases, and the junction held 7 bases outside the gene matches. The germline gives CDR1 MNHEY, CDR2 SMNVEV (reference sequence). The CDR3 is made up of 14 amino acids. CDR3 sequence (DNA): TGTGCCAGCATCTCGGGACAGGACGACAATGAGCAGTTCTTC. Translating it yields CASISGQDDNEQFF.

V and J are TRBV7-6 and TRBJ2-5; TRBD2 matches at 15 bases. V lost 4 bases to trimming and J lost 7 bases; unmatched junction nucleotides: 7. This CDR3 is 16 amino acids long. Germline values: CDR1 SGHVS, CDR2 FNYEAQ. The CDR3 DNA is TGTGCCAGCAGCTCCCGGACTAGCGGGGGGGCGGGGACCCAGTACTTC. Translation gives CASSSRTSGGAGTQYF.

This chain connects TRBV21-1 to TRBJ2-6; the D call of TRBD2 is as the table states it, not checked on the DNA. TRBV21-1 is reported as a pseudogene. CDR3 length: 18 amino acids. The CDR3 is CASRSGGDRYSGANVLTF. CDR3 coding DNA: TGTGCCAGCAGATCGGGGGGGGACAGATACTCTGGGGCCAACGTCCTGACTTTC.

The genes are TRBV4-1 and TRBJ1-6; D unclear. V lost 2 bases and J 0 bases, leaving 11 bases between the germline ends. The CDR3 loop spans 17 amino acids. Germline CDR1 and CDR2: MGHRA and YSYEKL. CDR3 in DNA: TGCGCCAGCAGCCAAACCGAAGGAGGCTCCTATAATTCACCCCTCCACTTT. Translated, it gives CASSQTEGGSYNSPLHF.

The chain links TRBV30 to TRBJ1-1, with D unresolved. Germline CDR1 is GTSNPN and CDR2 is SVGIG (reference sequence). The CDR3 runs to 15 residues. The V gene lost 3 bases and the J gene lost 0 bases, with 14 bases spanning the gap. This chain's CDR3 is CAWSRLAGMNTEAFF. In DNA, the CDR3 is TGTGCCTGGAGCCGCCTTGCGGGCATGAACACTGAAGCTTTCTTT. Using reference TRBV30 and TRBJ1-1 for the parts outside the CDR3, the full variable domain is SQTIHQWPATLVQPVGSPLSLECTVEGTSNPNLYWYRQAAGRGLQLLFYSVGIGQISSEVPQNLSASRPQDRQFILSSKKLLLSDSGFYLCAWSRLAGMNTEAFFGQGTRLTVV.

This chain uses TRBV4-3 with TRBJ1-1, with D unclear. V was cut by 3 bases and J by 4 bases, with 15 bases left in between. The CDR3 loop spans 15 amino acids. In germline, CDR1 is LGHNA, CDR2 YSLEER. The CDR3 DNA follows: TGCGCCAGCAGCCAGGACCTTGGAGGAATCACTGAAGCTTTCTTT. It translates to CASSQDLGGITEAFF.

This sequence joins TRBV7-2 and TRBJ2-5; a possible D gene is TRBD2 (5 bases). The V gene's germline CDR1 is SGHTA and CDR2 FQGNSA. The germline V and J ends were trimmed by 3 bases and 1 base, with 9 bases remaining between them. The CDR3 is made up of 14 amino acids. CDR3 region: CASSLGGLQETQYF. CDR3 sequence (DNA): TGTGCCAGCAGCTTGGGTGGACTCCAAGAGACCCAGTACTTC.

The chain links TRBV6-5 to TRBJ2-7; tentatively, D is TRBD2 (5 bases). The germline CDR1 and CDR2 sequences are MNHEY and SVGAGI. The V end was cut by 4 bases, the J end by 6 bases, with 13 bases between. This CDR3 comprises 13 residues. The CDR3 sequence: CASSSTSGIEQYF. CDR3 bases: TGTGCCAGCAGTTCCACCTCCGGGATCGAGCAGTACTTC.

This chain uses TRBV5-8 with TRBJ2-2; D ambiguous. Germline CDR1 reads SGHTS; CDR2 reads YDEGEE. V was shortened by 6 bases and J by 6 bases, with 18 bases between the two germline ends. The CDR3 is 15 residues long. Written as DNA, the CDR3 is TGTGCCAGCACCCGTGAAGGCAGGCTCTCCGGGGAGCTGTTTTTT. This gives the protein CASTREGRLSGELFF.

The chain couples TRBV29-1 to TRBJ2-1; 13 bases are shared with TRBD2. The CDR3 loop spans 17 amino acids. J was trimmed by 0 bases and V by 4 bases; bases with no gene match: 6. Per germline, CDR1 SQVTM and CDR2 ANQGSEA. CDR3 amino acids: CSVGGTSGAISYNEQFF. CDR3 nucleotides: TGCAGCGTTGGCGGGACTAGCGGGGCGATCTCCTACAATGAGCAGTTCTTC.

The rearrangement links TRBV11-2 to TRBJ2-3; TRBD2 matches at 13 bases. V lost 5 bases to trimming and J lost 2 bases; unmatched junction nucleotides: 7. Germline CDR1 and CDR2: SGHAT and FQNNGV. This CDR3 spans 17 amino acids. This CDR3 is CASSPPTSGGYTDTQYF. The DNA of the CDR3 is TGTGCCAGCAGCCCCCCGACTAGCGGGGGGTACACAGATACGCAGTATTTT.

The CDR3 protein is CASSKGLAGGLVKNIQYF. DNA for the CDR3: TGCGCCAGCAGCAAGGGACTAGCGGGGGGGCTTGTCAAAAACATTCAGTACTTC. The chain is built from TRBV4-1 and TRBJ2-4, with 16 bases aligning to TRBD2. The length of the CDR3 is 18 residues. V lost 5 bases to trimming and J lost 3 bases; unmatched junction nucleotides: 7. Germline CDR1 MGHRA, CDR2 YSYEKL.

The sample holds a few counts of this clone. V gene TRBV7-9 combines with J gene TRBJ2-2, with a weak D call TRBD1 (5 bases). CDR3 length equals 15 residues. V was pared by 3 bases and J by 7 bases, with 15 bases between. CDR1 SEHNR and CDR2 FQNEAQ come from the germline V gene (reference sequence). The CDR3 sequence: CASSFGHPYLGELFF. CDR3 bases: TGTGCCAGCAGCTTCGGACACCCTTACCTCGGGGAGCTGTTTTTT. Using reference TRBV7-9 and TRBJ2-2 for the parts outside the CDR3, the full variable domain is DTGVSQNPRHKITKRGQNVTFRCDPISEHNRLYWYRQTLGQGPEFLTYFQNEAQLEKSRLLSDRFSAERPKGSFSTLEIQRTEQGDSAMYLCASSFGHPYLGELFFGEGSRLTVL.

This clone was seen just once. The V and J genes are TRBV6-1 and TRBJ1-5; D may be TRBD1 (5 bases). From germline, CDR1 is MNHNS and CDR2 SASEGT. V was pared by 3 bases and J by 0 bases, with 9 bases between. There are 15 residues in the CDR3. The CDR3 loop is CASSDWRGSNQPQHF. DNA of the CDR3: TGTGCCAGCAGTGATTGGAGGGGTAGCAATCAGCCCCAGCATTTT.

The CDR3 DNA follows: TGTGCCAGCAGCTCCTTGACAGGGAACACTGAAGCTTTCTTT. Its protein is CASSSLTGNTEAFF. The chain is built from TRBV5-6 and TRBJ1-1, with D perhaps matching TRBD1 (6 bases). This CDR3 region has 14 residues. From germline, CDR1 is SGHDT and CDR2 YYEEEE. Trimming removed 3 bases from V and 1 base from J, with 10 bases in between.

J is TRBJ2-5 and V is TRBV18, with D perhaps TRBD1 (5 bases). Trimming took off 0 bases at V and 6 bases at J, with 11 bases between the two ends. In germline, CDR1 is KGHSH, CDR2 LQKENI. There are 14 residues in the CDR3. CDR3 nucleotides: TGTGCCAGCTCACCACCGGCAGGGCCAAAGACCCAGTACTTC. As protein: CASSPPAGPKTQYF. Full variable domain (rest looked up from reference TRBV18 and TRBJ2-5): NAGVMQNPRHLVRRRGQEARLRCSPMKGHSHVYWYRQLPEEGLKFMVYLQKENIIDESGMPKERFSAEFPKEGPSILRIQQVVRGDSAAYFCASSPPAGPKTQYFGPGTRLLVL.

The chain has TRBV27 and TRBJ2-1; weak D call: TRBD2 (5 bases). CDR1 is MNHEY and CDR2 is SMNVEV in the germline V gene (reference sequence). The V end lost 3 bases, the J end lost 9 bases, and 15 bases lay between the germline ends. This CDR3 is 14 amino acids long. The DNA for the CDR3 is TGTGCCAGCAGTTTCTCCGGGCCCAGCGGTGAGCAGTTCTTC. Translating it yields CASSFSGPSGEQFF.

This rearrangement joins TRBV7-8 to TRBJ1-5; D ambiguous. Per germline, CDR1 SGHVS and CDR2 FQNEAQ. The ends were cut back, 3 bases at V and 5 bases at J, with 11 bases in the middle. The CDR3 is 14 amino acids. CDR3 protein: CASSFSPPDQPQHF. The CDR3 nucleotides read TGTGCCAGCAGCTTTAGTCCCCCTGATCAGCCCCAGCATTTT.

The gene calls are TRBV19 and TRBJ2-7; TRBD1 matches 8 bases. This CDR3 region has 15 residues. Germline V CDR1 and CDR2: LNHDA, SQIVND (reference sequence). Trimming removed 6 bases from V and 1 base from J; junction bases left unmatched: 8. CDR3 protein: CASSTRTGQSYEQYF. The CDR3 coding sequence is TGTGCCAGTAGCACTCGGACAGGGCAATCCTACGAGCAGTACTTC.

This clone was recorded once. The chain's CDR3 is CASSIRGYEQYF. CDR3 DNA sequence: TGTGCCAGCAGCATCCGGGGTTACGAGCAGTACTTC. This chain connects TRBV5-4 to TRBJ2-7; maybe TRBD2 (5 bases). Germline CDR1 is SGHNT and CDR2 is YYREEE (reference sequence). The V and J ends lost 4 bases and 4 bases respectively, with 9 bases between them. The CDR3 is 12 residues long.

This clone was observed a single time. V and J are TRBV18 and TRBJ1-1; D unclear. The CDR3 runs 12 residues. Trimming stripped 2 bases from V and 7 bases from J, with 8 bases between. Germline V CDR1 and CDR2: KGHSH, LQKENI. The CDR3 DNA follows: TGTGCCAGCTCACCATTCCCCATTGAAGCTTTCTTT. It yields the protein CASSPFPIEAFF.

This chain connects TRBV4-1 to TRBJ1-2, with TRBD1 matching 8 bases. Per the germline V gene, CDR1 is MGHRA and CDR2 is YSYEKL. V was pared by 0 bases and J by 5 bases, with 2 bases of the junction left unmatched. The CDR3 has 14 amino acids. The CDR3 sequence is CASSQEDRAYGYTF. CDR3 nucleotides: TGCGCCAGCAGCCAAGAGGACAGGGCTTATGGCTACACCTTC.